The 22 T cell receptor beta chains reported below all come from one sample, sequenced in a study of blood T cells in healthy people across ages. A second PCR of about 6 to 12 cycles used a sample-barcoded 5' primer and a J-beta primer mix. TCRdb recomputed calls from the 5' RACE reads with MiXCR, one row per CDR3 protein. The sample lists approximately 1,700,000 distinct CDR3 sequences, about two fifths occurring once. The specimen was blood. Receptors originate from a human donor in good health.

Comments on this clonotype: A read error may produce the germline difference seen at one junction end. The V call is TRBV5-1, the J call TRBJ2-3; TRBD2 agrees at 7 bases. The germline V gene has CDR1 SGHRS and CDR2 YFSETQ. The CDR3 extends over 15 amino acids. The DNA for the CDR3 is TGCGCCCGCAGCTTGGACGGGGGGTTCGCAGATACGCAGTATTTT. This gives the protein CARSLDGGFADTQYF. Full variable domain (missing parts from reference TRBV5-1 and TRBJ2-3): KAGVTQTPRYLIKTRGQQVTLSCSPISGHRSVSWYQQTPGQGLQFLFEYFSETQRNKGNFPGRFSGRQFSNSRSEMNVSTLELGDSALYLCARSLDGGFADTQYFGPGTRLTVL.

This chain joins TRBV28 and TRBJ2-7; D remains ambiguous. Germline lookup yields CDR1 MDHEN and CDR2 SYDVKM. Trimming stripped 6 bases from V and 7 bases from J, with 16 bases between. This CDR3 is built from 13 residues. The CDR3, as DNA: TGTGCCAGCAGCCCAATTGGCCCCCAGGAGCAGTACTTC. As protein: CASSPIGPQEQYF.

The rearrangement joins TRBV4-3 to TRBJ1-4; D is undetermined. Germline CDR1 and CDR2: LGHNA and YSLEER. The ends were cut back, 2 bases at V and 7 bases at J, with 17 bases in the middle. The CDR3 is 16 amino acids. The CDR3 spells CASSQNNPSLAEKLFF. The CDR3 DNA reads TGCGCCAGCAGCCAAAATAATCCCTCCTTGGCTGAAAAACTGTTTTTT.

This clonotype was observed at least ten times. V usage is TRBV5-1 and J usage is TRBJ2-1; possible D gene TRBD1, 6 bases. V was shortened by 5 bases and J by 4 bases, with 16 bases between the two germline ends. In germline, CDR1 is SGHRS, CDR2 YFSETQ. The CDR3 covers 15 residues. For the CDR3, the DNA is TGCGCCAGCAGTCGGACAGAGAACTTATACAATGAGCAGTTCTTC. Translation: CASSRTENLYNEQFF.

This clonotype has only a few counts. The chain uses TRBV20-1 and TRBJ2-5, with TRBD1 as a possible D gene (5 bases). Germline lookup yields CDR1 DFQATT and CDR2 SNEGSKA (reference sequence). CDR3 length equals 13 residues. V was trimmed by 2 bases and J by 4 bases, leaving 11 bases between them. CDR3 loop: CSARSAGRETQYF. CDR3 in DNA: TGCAGTGCTAGATCCGCAGGGCGAGAGACCCAGTACTTC.

This clonotype was counted a few times. The rearrangement uses TRBV7-3 and TRBJ2-3; D is possibly TRBD2 (6 bases). There are 16 residues in the CDR3. Trimming removed 6 bases at V and 6 bases at J, with 22 bases between. The germline gives CDR1 SGHTA, CDR2 FQGTGA. Here the CDR3 reads CASSPGTLRGGDTQYF. The CDR3 region has the DNA TGTGCCAGCAGTCCCGGGACCCTTCGCGGAGGGGATACGCAGTATTTT. The full variable domain, with the rest looked up from reference TRBV7-3 and TRBJ2-3, is GAGVSQTPSNKVTEKGKYVELRCDPISGHTALYWYRQSLGQGPEFLIYFQGTGAADDSGLPNDRFFAVRPEGSVSTLKIQRTERGDSAVYLCASSPGTLRGGDTQYFGPGTRLTVL.

The rearrangement uses TRBV20-1 and TRBJ2-6; no clear D. Germline loops: CDR1 DFQATT, CDR2 SNEGSKA (reference sequence). The CDR3 has 16 amino acids. Trimming took off 0 bases at V and 4 bases at J, with 13 bases between the two ends. The CDR3 DNA follows: TGCAGTGCTAGAGAGAACCCGGCCCCCGGGGCCAACGTCCTGACTTTC. This codes for CSARENPAPGANVLTF.

With respect to this clonotype: At one boundary the junction diverges from the germline segment, which might be a read error. The chain couples TRBV15 to TRBJ1-4; weak D call: TRBD1 (5 bases). Per germline, CDR1 LNHNV and CDR2 YYDKDF (reference sequence). The CDR3 runs 15 residues. The CDR3 loop reads CATRWEAGNNEKRFF. The CDR3 DNA follows: TGTGCCACCAGATGGGAGGCAGGGAACAATGAAAAACGGTTTTTT. The whole variable domain, filled in from reference TRBV15 and TRBJ1-4, reads DAMVIQNPRYQVTQFGKPVTLSCSQTLNHNVMYWYQQKSSQAPKLLFHYYDKDFNNEADTPDNFQSRRPNTSFCFLDIRSPGLGDTAMYLCATRWEAGNNEKRFFGSGTQLSVL.

J is TRBJ1-1 and V is TRBV7-2; 7 bases align to TRBD1. Germline CDR1 SGHTA, CDR2 FQGNSA. The ends lost 6 bases at V and 4 bases at J; junction bases unmatched: 8. CDR3 length equals 14 residues. The CDR3, as DNA: TGTGCCAGCAGTACAGACAGGGTAGTCACTGAAGCTTTCTTT. Encoded protein: CASSTDRVVTEAFF.

This chain connects TRBV7-9 to TRBJ1-1; maybe TRBD1 (5 bases). CDR1 SEHNR and CDR2 FQNEAQ come from the germline V gene (reference sequence). V lost 1 base and J 7 bases, leaving 10 bases between the germline ends. The CDR3 length is 13 residues. CDR3 loop: CASSLEATGEAFF. CDR3 nucleotides: TGTGCCAGCAGCTTAGAGGCTACAGGTGAAGCTTTCTTT.

This rearrangement joins TRBV6-1 to TRBJ2-7, with D uncertain. The V gene lost 8 bases and the J gene lost 2 bases, with 16 bases spanning the gap. This CDR3 comprises 14 residues. Germline V gene sequence: CDR1 MNHNS, CDR2 SASEGT. The CDR3 is CASAPQLRAYEQYF. CDR3 DNA sequence: TGTGCCAGCGCCCCTCAATTAAGAGCCTACGAGCAGTACTTC.

This clonotype was seen only a few times. This sequence joins TRBV5-1 and TRBJ2-7; D remains ambiguous. Between the trimmed V and J ends, which lost 4 bases and 0 bases, there was a span of 11 bases. CDR1 is SGHRS and CDR2 is YFSETQ in the germline V gene. The CDR3 is 14 residues long. CDR3 DNA sequence: TGCGCCAGCAGCCCTGAAATAGGCTCCTACGAGCAGTACTTC. Its protein product is CASSPEIGSYEQYF.

This clonotype turned up a few times. This chain joins TRBV5-4 and TRBJ1-1; a weak D match, TRBD1 (6 bases). This CDR3 is 14 amino acids long. Germline V gene lookup returns CDR1 SGHNT and CDR2 YYREEE (reference sequence). The V end was cut by 3 bases, the J end by 3 bases, with 12 bases between. CDR3 in DNA: TGTGCCAGCAGCTCTATACAGGGAGACACTGAAGCTTTCTTT. Translating it yields CASSSIQGDTEAFF.

The V call is TRBV15, the J call TRBJ2-1; 7 bases align to TRBD1. This CDR3 is built from 12 residues. Germline V CDR1 and CDR2: LNHNV, YYDKDF (reference sequence). Trimming removed 5 bases from V and 8 bases from J; junction bases left unmatched: 3. The CDR3 protein is CATSPDRDEQFF. In DNA, the CDR3 is TGTGCCACCAGCCCCGACAGGGATGAGCAGTTCTTC.

This clonotype occurred a few times. The V call is TRBV20-1, the J call TRBJ2-3; D might be TRBD2 (6 bases). This CDR3 is 11 amino acids long. V dropped 3 bases and J dropped 7 bases, with 8 bases sitting between them. In germline, CDR1 is DFQATT, CDR2 SNEGSKA (reference sequence). This chain's CDR3 is CSASGGYTQYF. CDR3 in DNA: TGCAGTGCTAGCGGAGGGTATACGCAGTATTTT.

The chain combines TRBV4-1 with TRBJ2-3, with TRBD2 identical over 9 bases. The ends lost 1 base at V and 3 bases at J; junction bases unmatched: 5. The V gene's germline CDR1 is MGHRA and CDR2 YSYEKL. The CDR3 is 16 amino acids. The CDR3 region is CASSQVRGGNTDTQYF. The CDR3 nucleotides read TGCGCCAGCAGCCAAGTGCGGGGGGGAAATACAGATACGCAGTATTTT.

This rearrangement joins TRBV28 to TRBJ1-5; D may be TRBD1 (5 bases). Trimming left V 7 bases short and J 5 bases short, with 18 bases between. The V gene's germline CDR1 is MDHEN and CDR2 SYDVKM. CDR3 length: 15 amino acids. The CDR3: CASNEGAGMYQPQHF. The DNA for the CDR3 is TGTGCCAGCAACGAAGGGGCGGGCATGTATCAGCCCCAGCATTTT.

The CDR3 bases are TGCGCCAGCAGCTTGGACGGGACCGCGTACTATGGCTACACCTTC. Translated, it gives CASSLDGTAYYGYTF. J is TRBJ1-2 and V is TRBV5-1; a possible D gene is TRBD1 (5 bases). Germline V gene lookup returns CDR1 SGHRS and CDR2 YFSETQ. Trimming shortened V by 0 bases and J by 3 bases, and 12 bases separated the two germline ends. This CDR3 has 15 amino acids.

The chain recombines TRBV20-1 with TRBJ1-2; D perhaps matches TRBD1 (5 bases). V was trimmed by 5 bases and J by 5 bases, leaving 24 bases between them. The length of the CDR3 is 16 residues. CDR1 and CDR2 from the germline V gene are DFQATT and SNEGSKA (reference sequence). The CDR3 loop is CSAPAVGDPTNYGYTF. For the CDR3, the DNA is TGCAGTGCTCCAGCCGTTGGGGACCCTACCAATTATGGCTACACCTTC.

V is TRBV4-3 and J is TRBJ2-3; 8 bases are a match to TRBD2. The ends lost 1 base at V and 4 bases at J; junction bases unmatched: 13. Germline-derived CDR1 and CDR2 are LGHNA and YSLEER. This CDR3 contains 18 residues. The CDR3 DNA is TGCGCCAGCAGCCAAGCAGTTGTTGGCGGGGGGATCGCAGATACGCAGTATTTT. It yields the protein CASSQAVVGGGIADTQYF.

This clonotype was detected a few times. The CDR3 loop reads CASSPGTDFLGANVLTF. The CDR3 bases are TGTGCCAGCAGCCCCGGGACAGACTTTCTGGGGGCCAACGTCCTGACTTTC. This chain links TRBV28 with TRBJ2-6; the match to TRBD1 covers 7 bases. The germline CDR1 and CDR2 sequences are MDHEN and SYDVKM. V lost 6 bases to trimming and J lost 4 bases; unmatched junction nucleotides: 12. CDR3 length equals 17 residues.

The chain couples TRBV29-1 to TRBJ1-2, with D possibly TRBD1 on 5 matching bases. Germline V lookup: CDR1 SQVTM, CDR2 ANQGSEA. The CDR3 consists of 13 residues. Trimming stripped 7 bases from V and 2 bases from J, with 14 bases between. The CDR3 is CSAKAGTNYGYTF. The CDR3 nucleotides read TGCAGCGCCAAGGCCGGGACCAACTATGGCTACACCTTC.